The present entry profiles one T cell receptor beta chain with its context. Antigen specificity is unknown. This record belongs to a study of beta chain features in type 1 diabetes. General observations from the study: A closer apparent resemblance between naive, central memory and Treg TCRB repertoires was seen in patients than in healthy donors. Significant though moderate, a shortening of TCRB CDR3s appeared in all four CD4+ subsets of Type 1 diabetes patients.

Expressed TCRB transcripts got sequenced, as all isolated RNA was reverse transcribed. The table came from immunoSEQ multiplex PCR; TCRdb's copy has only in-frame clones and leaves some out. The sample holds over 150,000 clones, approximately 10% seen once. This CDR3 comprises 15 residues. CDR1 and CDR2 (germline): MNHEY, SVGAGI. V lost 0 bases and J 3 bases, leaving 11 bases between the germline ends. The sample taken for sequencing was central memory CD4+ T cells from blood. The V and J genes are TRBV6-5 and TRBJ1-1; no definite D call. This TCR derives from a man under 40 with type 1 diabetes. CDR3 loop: CASSYSRNGDTEAFF. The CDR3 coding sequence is TGTGCCAGCAGTTACTCTCGGAACGGGGACACTGAAGCTTTCTTT.